This TCR beta chain came from a study of tissue T cells after allogeneic stem cell transplantation. With respect to this clone: The gene names given are mouse names. The CDR3 end is not reached by the read, which stops 1 residue before it; the germline J gene fills it in.

As to time point: mouse harvest day 7 after allogeneic transplant. Tail vein injection delivered 10^7 T-cell-depleted bone marrow cells and 10^6 splenic CD5+ T cells. This table comes from immunoSEQ multiplex PCR, and its TCRdb copy is limited to in-frame clones, with some not included. The sample lists a few thousand clones; roughly 50% were seen once. The CDR3 sequence is 16 residues long. V gave up 0 bases and J gave up 0 bases, with 8 bases separating them. CDR1 and CDR2 from the germline V gene are KGHPV and FQNQEV (reference sequence). This receptor was obtained from a female BALB/c mouse given C57BL/6 T cells with graft-versus-host disease after an allogeneic hematopoietic cell transplant. The sample comprised lymph node tissue. The rearrangement links TRBV26 to TRBJ2-2; D not resolved. The CDR3 DNA, read in part, is TGTGCCAGCAGTCTGTCGAGGGCAACAAACACCGGGCAGCTCTAC. It specifies CASSLSRATNTGQLY. The whole CDR3 is CASSLSRATNTGQLYF. The full variable domain, completed using reference TRBV26 and TRBJ2-2, is NSKVIQTPRYLVKGQGQKAKMRCIPEKGHPVVFWYQQNKNNEFKFLINFQNQEVLQQIDMTEKRFSAECPSNSPCSLEIQSSEAGDSALYLCASSLSRATNTGQLYFGEGSKLTVL.